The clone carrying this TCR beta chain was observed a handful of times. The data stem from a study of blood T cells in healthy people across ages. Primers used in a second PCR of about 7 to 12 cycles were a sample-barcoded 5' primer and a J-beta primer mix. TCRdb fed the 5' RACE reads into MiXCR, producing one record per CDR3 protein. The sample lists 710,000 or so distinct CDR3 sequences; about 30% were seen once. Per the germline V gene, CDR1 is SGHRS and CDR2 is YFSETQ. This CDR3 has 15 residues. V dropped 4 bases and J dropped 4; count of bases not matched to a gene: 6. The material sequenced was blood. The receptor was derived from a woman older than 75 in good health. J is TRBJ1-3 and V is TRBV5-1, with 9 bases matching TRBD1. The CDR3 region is CASSLGTGRGNTIYF. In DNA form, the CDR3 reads TGCGCCAGCAGCCTCGGGACAGGGAGAGGAAACACCATATATTTT.